The present T cell receptor beta chain was sequenced within a study of cytomegalovirus exposure and HLA in healthy donors. The table came from immunoSEQ multiplex PCR; TCRdb's copy has only in-frame clones and leaves some out. This repertoire shows around 99,000 clones, about nine tenths found once; its top ten account for about 2%. The CDR3 has 14 amino acids. Per the germline V gene, CDR1 is SGHVS and CDR2 is FQNEAQ. V lost 5 bases and J lost 4, with 12 bases in between. Material for sequencing was PBMCs. This receptor was taken from a young woman in good health and CMV-seronegative. V is TRBV7-8 and J is TRBJ1-5; D may be TRBD1 (6 bases). The CDR3 coding sequence is TGTGCCAGCAGCCACGGACAGAGTAATCAGCCCCAGCATTTT. Its translation: CASSHGQSNQPQHF.